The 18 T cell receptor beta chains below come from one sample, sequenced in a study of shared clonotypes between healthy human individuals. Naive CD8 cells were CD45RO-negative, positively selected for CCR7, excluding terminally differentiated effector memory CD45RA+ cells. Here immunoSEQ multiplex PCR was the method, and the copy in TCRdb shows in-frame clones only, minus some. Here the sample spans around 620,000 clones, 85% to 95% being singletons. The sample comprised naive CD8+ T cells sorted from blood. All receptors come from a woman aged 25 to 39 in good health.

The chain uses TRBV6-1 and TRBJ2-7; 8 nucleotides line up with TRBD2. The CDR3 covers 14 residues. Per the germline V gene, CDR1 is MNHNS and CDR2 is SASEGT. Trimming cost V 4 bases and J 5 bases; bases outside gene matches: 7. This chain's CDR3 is CASSGAGTSHEQYF. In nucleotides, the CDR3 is TGTGCCAGCAGTGGTGCCGGGACTAGTCACGAGCAGTACTTC.

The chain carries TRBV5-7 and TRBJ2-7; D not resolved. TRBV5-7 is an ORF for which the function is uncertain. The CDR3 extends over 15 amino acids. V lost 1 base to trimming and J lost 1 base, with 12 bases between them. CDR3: CASSLSRQLSYEQYF. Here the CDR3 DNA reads TGTGCCAGCAGCTTGAGCCGGCAACTATCCTACGAGCAGTACTTC.

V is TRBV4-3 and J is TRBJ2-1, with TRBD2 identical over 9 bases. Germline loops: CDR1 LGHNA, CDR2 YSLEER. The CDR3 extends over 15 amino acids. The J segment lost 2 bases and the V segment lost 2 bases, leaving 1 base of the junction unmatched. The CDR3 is CASSQLAGTYNEQFF. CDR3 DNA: TGCGCCAGCAGCCAACTAGCGGGAACCTACAATGAGCAGTTCTTC.

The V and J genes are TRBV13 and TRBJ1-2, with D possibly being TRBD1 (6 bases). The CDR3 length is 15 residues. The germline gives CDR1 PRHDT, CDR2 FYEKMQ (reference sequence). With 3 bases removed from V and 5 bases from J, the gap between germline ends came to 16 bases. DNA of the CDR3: TGTGCCAGCAGCTTGAGGGGGGACTATCCTTATGGCTACACCTTC. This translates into CASSLRGDYPYGYTF.

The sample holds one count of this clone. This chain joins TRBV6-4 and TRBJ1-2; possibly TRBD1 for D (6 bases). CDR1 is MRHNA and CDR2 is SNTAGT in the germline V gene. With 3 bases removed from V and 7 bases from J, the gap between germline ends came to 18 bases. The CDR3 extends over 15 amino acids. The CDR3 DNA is TGTGCCAGCAGTGAATCATTCAGGGGAAGTGGTGGCTACACCTTC. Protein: CASSESFRGSGGYTF.

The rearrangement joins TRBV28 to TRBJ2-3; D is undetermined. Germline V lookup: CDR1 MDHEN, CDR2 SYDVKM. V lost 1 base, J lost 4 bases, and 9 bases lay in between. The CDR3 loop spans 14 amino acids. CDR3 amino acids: CASSLYGVSDTQYF. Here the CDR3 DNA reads TGTGCCAGCAGTTTATACGGAGTATCAGATACGCAGTATTTT.

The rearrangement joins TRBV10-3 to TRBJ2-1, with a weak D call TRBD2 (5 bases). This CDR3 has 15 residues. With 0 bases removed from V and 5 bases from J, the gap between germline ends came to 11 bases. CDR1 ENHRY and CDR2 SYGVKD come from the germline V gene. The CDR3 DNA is TGTGCCATCAGTGAGTCGGAGGTCCCCCACAATGAGCAGTTCTTC. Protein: CAISESEVPHNEQFF.

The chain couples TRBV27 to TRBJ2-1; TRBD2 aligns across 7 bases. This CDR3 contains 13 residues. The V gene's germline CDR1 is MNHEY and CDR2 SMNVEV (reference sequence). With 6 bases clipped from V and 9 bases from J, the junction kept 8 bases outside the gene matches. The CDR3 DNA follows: TGTGCCAGCAGCCCAACTAGCGTCGTTGAGCAGTTCTTC. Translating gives CASSPTSVVEQFF.

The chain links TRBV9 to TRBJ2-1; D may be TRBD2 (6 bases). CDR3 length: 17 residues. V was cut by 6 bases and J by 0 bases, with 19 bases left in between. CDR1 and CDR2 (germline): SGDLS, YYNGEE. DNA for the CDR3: TGTGCCAGCACCCCCATGGGGGGAGGCAACTCCTACAATGAGCAGTTCTTC. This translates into CASTPMGGGNSYNEQFF.

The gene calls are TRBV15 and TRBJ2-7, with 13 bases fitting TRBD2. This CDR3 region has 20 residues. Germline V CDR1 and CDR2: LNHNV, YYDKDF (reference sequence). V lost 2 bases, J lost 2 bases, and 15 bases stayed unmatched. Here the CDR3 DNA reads TGTGCCACCAGCAGACCAACGGGACTAGCGGGGACCTCACGACCCTACGAGCAGTACTTC. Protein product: CATSRPTGLAGTSRPYEQYF.

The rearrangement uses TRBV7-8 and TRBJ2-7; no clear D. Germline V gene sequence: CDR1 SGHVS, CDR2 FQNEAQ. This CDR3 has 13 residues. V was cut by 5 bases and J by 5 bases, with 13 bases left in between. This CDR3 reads CASSPGRRHEQYF. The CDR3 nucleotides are TGTGCCAGCAGCCCCGGACGGCGCCACGAGCAGTACTTC.

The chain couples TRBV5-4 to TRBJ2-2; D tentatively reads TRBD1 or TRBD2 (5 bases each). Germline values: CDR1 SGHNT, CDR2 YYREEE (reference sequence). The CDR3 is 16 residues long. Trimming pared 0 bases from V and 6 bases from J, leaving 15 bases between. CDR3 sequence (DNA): TGTGCCAGCAGCTTGGTTGGGTCCGGGACCCCCGGGGAGCTGTTTTTT. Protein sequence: CASSLVGSGTPGELFF.

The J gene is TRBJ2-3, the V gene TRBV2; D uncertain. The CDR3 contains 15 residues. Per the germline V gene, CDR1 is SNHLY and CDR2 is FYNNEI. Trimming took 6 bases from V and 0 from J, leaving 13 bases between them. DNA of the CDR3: TGTGCCAGCAGGGAGACGCCTTCTAGCACAGATACGCAGTATTTT. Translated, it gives CASRETPSSTDTQYF.

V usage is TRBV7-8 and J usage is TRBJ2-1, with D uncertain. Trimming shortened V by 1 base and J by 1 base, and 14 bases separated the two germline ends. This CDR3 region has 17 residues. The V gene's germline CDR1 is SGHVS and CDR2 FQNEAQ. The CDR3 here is CASSLGDSSPSYNEQFF. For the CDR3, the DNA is TGTGCCAGCAGCTTAGGGGATAGCAGCCCATCCTACAATGAGCAGTTCTTC.

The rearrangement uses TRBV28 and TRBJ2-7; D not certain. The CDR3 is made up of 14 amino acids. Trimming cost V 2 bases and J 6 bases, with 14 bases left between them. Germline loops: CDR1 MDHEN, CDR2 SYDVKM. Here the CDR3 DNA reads TGTGCCAGCAGTTTACCCTCGTCACGCGGCGAGCAGTACTTC. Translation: CASSLPSSRGEQYF.

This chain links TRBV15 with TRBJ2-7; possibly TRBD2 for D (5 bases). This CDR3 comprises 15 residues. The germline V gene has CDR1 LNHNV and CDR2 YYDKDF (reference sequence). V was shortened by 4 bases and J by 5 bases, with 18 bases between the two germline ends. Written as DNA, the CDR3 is TGTGCCACCAGCACCGGGGTCCTGAGCTTCGACGAGCAGTACTTC. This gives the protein CATSTGVLSFDEQYF.

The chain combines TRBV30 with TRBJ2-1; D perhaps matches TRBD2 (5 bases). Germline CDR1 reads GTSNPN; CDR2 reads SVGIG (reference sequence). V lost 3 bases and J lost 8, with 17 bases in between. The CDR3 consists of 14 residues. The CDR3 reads CAWRGLGGPDEQFF. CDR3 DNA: TGTGCCTGGAGGGGTCTCGGAGGCCCCGATGAGCAGTTCTTC.

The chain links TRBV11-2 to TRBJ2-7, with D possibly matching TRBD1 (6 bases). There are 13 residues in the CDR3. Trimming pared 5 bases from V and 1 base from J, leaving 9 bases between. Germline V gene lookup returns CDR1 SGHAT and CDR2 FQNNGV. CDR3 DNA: TGTGCCAGCAGCCGGGACATTTCCTACGAGCAGTACTTC. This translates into CASSRDISYEQYF.